Presented here are 32 T cell receptor beta chains from one specimen sequenced in a study of blood T cell repertoires in COVID-19. Some clones are missing from TCRdb's copy, which holds only in-frame ones; the method was immunoSEQ multiplex PCR. The data show some 340,000 clones, around four fifths seen once. The sequencing input was PBMCs or T cells enriched from blood (not recorded which). These receptors were taken from a woman aged 45-60 years who had recovered from COVID-19.

The table lists this clone with many counts. The sample carries other DNA sequences with the same CDR3. V gene TRBV9 combines with J gene TRBJ1-1, with 8 nucleotides matching TRBD1. The trim removed 3 bases at V and 0 bases at J, leaving 4 bases unmatched. The CDR3 is 15 amino acids. The germline V gene encodes CDR1 SGDLS and CDR2 YYNGEE. The CDR3 region is CASSARQGMNTEAFF. The CDR3 coding sequence is TGTGCCAGCAGCGCGAGACAGGGGATGAACACTGAAGCTTTCTTT.

The rearrangement uses TRBV5-4 and TRBJ2-2, with D maybe TRBD2 (6 bases). The V gene's germline CDR1 is SGHNT and CDR2 YYREEE (reference sequence). This CDR3 contains 16 residues. The germline V and J ends were trimmed by 1 base and 1 base, with 11 bases remaining between them. CDR3 loop: CASSLWGAGNTGELFF. In DNA form, the CDR3 reads TGTGCCAGCAGCTTGTGGGGAGCGGGGAACACCGGGGAGCTGTTTTTT. The full variable domain, in which reference TRBV5-4 and TRBJ2-2 provide the parts outside the CDR3, is ETGVTQSPTHLIKTRGQQVTLRCSSQSGHNTVSWYQQALGQGPQFIFQYYREEENGRGNFPPRFSGLQFPNYSSELNVNALELDDSALYLCASSLWGAGNTGELFFGEGSRLTVL.

This clone showed up just once. J is TRBJ2-2 and V is TRBV4-2, with a weak D call TRBD1 (6 bases). Germline V lookup: CDR1 LGHNA, CDR2 YNFKEQ. V gave up 3 bases and J gave up 4 bases, with 18 bases separating them. CDR3 length equals 17 residues. CDR3 residues: CASSQETSGAGTGELFF. DNA of the CDR3: TGTGCCAGCAGCCAGGAAACATCAGGGGCAGGCACCGGGGAGCTGTTTTTT.

This clone has a single count. The chain is built from TRBV1 and TRBJ2-3; the table's D gene call, TRBD2, was not cross checked with the DNA. TRBV1 has pseudogene status. The length of the CDR3 is 14 residues. Here the CDR3 DNA reads TGCACCATCCCACTAGAGAGTACCACAGATACGCAGTATTTT. Protein: CTIPLESTTDTQYF.

The genes are TRBV30 and TRBJ1-2; a possible D gene is TRBD1 (6 bases). The germline CDR1 and CDR2 sequences are GTSNPN and SVGIG (reference sequence). The V gene lost 3 bases and the J gene lost 4 bases, with 15 bases spanning the gap. This CDR3 has 14 amino acids. CDR3 sequence: CAWSRRGGFYGYTF. CDR3 DNA sequence: TGTGCCTGGAGCCGTCGAGGGGGATTCTATGGCTACACCTTC.

This chain connects TRBV18 to TRBJ1-6, with TRBD1 identical over 9 bases. Germline V gene data show CDR1 as KGHSH and CDR2 as LQKENI. CDR3 size: 14 residues. V lost 8 bases, J lost 8 bases, and 7 bases stayed unmatched. This CDR3 reads CASPRDRADSPLHF. CDR3 nucleotides: TGTGCCAGCCCCAGGGACAGGGCGGATTCACCCCTCCACTTT.

The V gene is TRBV11-2, the J gene TRBJ1-2, with D maybe TRBD1 (5 bases). Trimming pared 5 bases from V and 6 bases from J, leaving 13 bases between. There are 13 residues in the CDR3. CDR1 is SGHAT and CDR2 is FQNNGV in the germline V gene. The CDR3 DNA is TGTGCCAGCAGCCCCCGGGGGGGACATGGCTACACCTTC. Translating it yields CASSPRGGHGYTF.

J is TRBJ1-2 and V is TRBV5-4, with D perhaps TRBD1 (5 bases). V gave up 7 bases and J gave up 4 bases, with 20 bases separating them. This CDR3 is built from 15 residues. The germline V gene has CDR1 SGHNT and CDR2 YYREEE (reference sequence). The DNA for the CDR3 is TGTGCCAGCGCAATCATGGGTATAAGGGGCTATGGCTACACCTTC. Translation gives CASAIMGIRGYGYTF.

The CDR3 protein is CASSSRTGGYGYTF. The DNA of the CDR3 is TGTGCCAGCAGCTCCCGGACAGGGGGCTATGGCTACACCTTC. V gene TRBV7-2 combines with J gene TRBJ1-2; the match to TRBD1 covers 10 bases. The CDR3 spans 14 residues. V trimming: 4 bases; J trimming: 4 bases; junction bases outside the gene matches: 3. CDR1 and CDR2 (germline): SGHTA, FQGNSA.

The chain employs TRBV3-1 (or the pseudogene TRBV3-2) and TRBJ1-6; the D gene is possibly TRBD1 (5 bases). Germline CDR1 is LGHDT and CDR2 is YNNKEL (reference sequence). Trimming took off 11 bases at V and 0 bases at J, with 17 bases between the two ends. The CDR3 is made up of 16 amino acids. The CDR3 region has the DNA TGTGCCTCCAGCGGGGGGACCAGCTCCTATAATTCACCCCTCCACTTT. This translates into CASSGGTSSYNSPLHF.

This clone was picked up a small number of times. CDR3 DNA sequence: TGTGCCAGCAGCCTCACCCCCGGGACTAGCGGGAGAGGCGGTTTAAATGAGCAGTTCTTC. It codes for CASSLTPGTSGRGGLNEQFF. The V and J genes are TRBV9 and TRBJ2-1; 14 bases line up with TRBD2. The germline V gene encodes CDR1 SGDLS and CDR2 YYNGEE. With 4 bases clipped from V and 7 bases from J, the junction kept 19 bases outside the gene matches. The CDR3 totals 20 residues.

The chain employs TRBV19 and TRBJ1-2; D is possibly TRBD1 (5 bases). There are 13 residues in the CDR3. Trimming removed 6 bases from V and 3 bases from J, with 11 bases in between. Per the germline V gene, CDR1 is LNHDA and CDR2 is SQIVND (reference sequence). The CDR3 reads CASRGRADYGYTF. The CDR3 nucleotides are TGTGCCAGTAGGGGCAGGGCTGACTATGGCTACACCTTC.

The chain couples TRBV9 to TRBJ2-1, with a tentative D call TRBD2 (6 bases). Germline CDR1 is SGDLS and CDR2 is YYNGEE. Between the trimmed V and J ends, which lost 6 bases and 4 bases, there was a span of 11 bases. There are 13 residues in the CDR3. CDR3 bases: TGTGCCAGCAAAGGAGGGCCTTACAATGAGCAGTTCTTC. Its translation is CASKGGPYNEQFF.

Only one count was recorded for this clone. The V call is TRBV27, the J call TRBJ2-7; 9 positions agree with TRBD1. This CDR3 spans 16 amino acids. With V trimmed by 6 bases and J by 5 bases, 14 bases remained unmatched. From germline, CDR1 is MNHEY and CDR2 SMNVEV (reference sequence). The CDR3 DNA follows: TGTGCCAGCAGGCTCCGGTTCGGACAGGGGATCAACGAGCAGTACTTC. Encoded protein: CASRLRFGQGINEQYF.

This clone showed up just a few times. The chain employs TRBV12-3 or TRBV12-4 and TRBJ1-1; 7 positions agree with TRBD1. V lost 7 bases and J lost 1; bases outside the gene matches: 3. The CDR3 consists of 13 residues. The CDR3 region has the DNA TGTGCCAGCAAGAGACAGGGGAACACTGAAGCTTTCTTT. The encoded protein is CASKRQGNTEAFF.

V usage is TRBV7-8 and J usage is TRBJ1-2, with D tentatively TRBD1 (5 bases). The CDR3 consists of 15 residues. Trimming pared 1 base from V and 4 bases from J, leaving 13 bases between. Looked up from germline, CDR1 is SGHVS and CDR2 is FQNEAQ. CDR3 in amino acids: CASSLEETGAYGYTF. For the CDR3, the DNA is TGTGCCAGCAGCTTAGAGGAAACTGGGGCCTATGGCTACACCTTC.

The chain has TRBV2 and TRBJ1-2; 9 positions match TRBD1. Trimming took 4 bases from V and 7 from J; bases not matched to a gene: 10. Looked up from germline, CDR1 is SNHLY and CDR2 is FYNNEI. The CDR3 is made up of 15 amino acids. In DNA, the CDR3 is TGTGCCAGCAGTGGATCCCTGACAGGGGGAATTGGCTACACCTTC. Protein product: CASSGSLTGGIGYTF.

The V call is TRBV7-9, the J call TRBJ2-7; D gene uncertain. Per germline, CDR1 SEHNR and CDR2 FQNEAQ (reference sequence). This CDR3 contains 13 residues. V lost 7 bases and J 3 bases, leaving 13 bases between the germline ends. The CDR3 region is CASTRLPGYEQYF. CDR3 in DNA: TGTGCCAGCACCCGCCTCCCCGGCTACGAGCAGTACTTC.

This clone was seen a handful of times. This chain uses TRBV25-1 with TRBJ1-1; 9 nucleotides match TRBD1. Trimming removed 3 bases from V and 5 bases from J; junction bases left unmatched: 13. CDR3 length equals 17 residues. Germline V CDR1 and CDR2: MGHDK, SYGVNS. CDR3 coding DNA: TGTGCCAGCAGTGACCCAGGGTGGACAGGGGAGTGGACTGAAGCTTTCTTT. Amino acid sequence: CASSDPGWTGEWTEAFF. Full variable domain (outside the CDR3, taken from reference TRBV25-1 and TRBJ1-1): EADIYQTPRYLVIGTGKKITLECSQTMGHDKMYWYQQDPGMELHLIHYSYGVNSTEKGDLSSESTVSRIRTEHFPLTLESARPSHTSQYLCASSDPGWTGEWTEAFFGQGTRLTVV.

The chain has TRBV5-6 and TRBJ1-2; D gene uncertain. Deletions cut 1 base from V and 2 bases from J, with 9 bases between. Germline-derived CDR1 and CDR2 are SGHDT and YYEEEE. The length of the CDR3 is 14 residues. CDR3 in amino acids: CASSLISGNYGYTF. The CDR3 coding sequence is TGTGCCAGCAGCTTGATATCGGGGAACTATGGCTACACCTTC.

This chain joins TRBV19 and TRBJ1-5; D remains ambiguous. CDR1 is LNHDA and CDR2 is SQIVND in the germline V gene (reference sequence). The CDR3 sequence is 19 residues long. The germline V and J ends were trimmed by 4 bases and 1 base, with 23 bases remaining between them. The CDR3 loop is CASSNPLAQPRLSNQPQHF. The DNA for the CDR3 is TGTGCCAGTAGTAACCCCCTCGCTCAGCCCCGACTGAGCAATCAGCCCCAGCATTTT.

The genes are TRBV18 and TRBJ1-5; 11 bases align to TRBD1. CDR1 is KGHSH and CDR2 is LQKENI in the germline V gene. V shed 6 bases, J shed 0 bases, and the junction held 4 bases outside the gene matches. CDR3 length equals 16 residues. CDR3 in DNA: TGTGCCAGCTCGGCTGGACAGGGGGCTAGCAATCAGCCCCAGCATTTT. Translation gives CASSAGQGASNQPQHF.

The V and J genes are TRBV12-2 and TRBJ1-3. TRBV12-2 is listed as a pseudogene. The length of the CDR3 is 15 residues. The CDR3 region is CAGIKEDFSGNTIYF. As DNA, the CDR3 is TGTGCAGGGATTAAGGAGGACTTTTCTGGAAACACCATATATTTT.

This sequence joins TRBV6-5 and TRBJ2-5; 7 bases align to TRBD2. Germline CDR1 is MNHEY and CDR2 is SVGAGI. With 6 bases clipped from V and 5 bases from J, the junction kept 6 bases outside the gene matches. The CDR3 extends over 13 amino acids. In DNA form, the CDR3 reads TGTGCCAGCAGAACTAGCGTCCGGGAGACCCAGTACTTC. As protein: CASRTSVRETQYF.

The J gene is TRBJ1-4, the V gene TRBV21-1; TRBD1, the D gene given by the table, was not confirmed from the DNA. TRBV21-1 is a pseudogene segment. The CDR3 covers 15 residues. CDR3 sequence: CASSLLGQLNEKLFF. DNA for the CDR3: TGTGCCAGCAGCTTACTTGGACAGCTAAATGAAAAACTGTTTTTT.

V is TRBV5-6 and J is TRBJ1-2; D is uncertain. Germline V gives CDR1 SGHDT, CDR2 YYEEEE. The V end was cut by 0 bases, the J end by 10 bases, with 7 bases between. There are 11 residues in the CDR3. As DNA, the CDR3 is TGTGCCAGCAGCTTGGACAGATCCTACACCTTC. Protein sequence: CASSLDRSYTF. The full variable domain, its missing parts supplied by reference TRBV5-6 and TRBJ1-2, is DAGVTQSPTHLIKTRGQQVTLRCSPKSGHDTVSWYQQALGQGPQFIFQYYEEEERQRGNFPDRFSGHQFPNYSSELNVNALLLGDSALYLCASSLDRSYTFGSGTRLTVV.

The rearrangement joins TRBV15 to TRBJ1-5; D is unresolved. Germline V gene lookup returns CDR1 LNHNV and CDR2 YYDKDF (reference sequence). CDR3 length equals 15 residues. Trimming took 1 base from V and 6 from J, leaving 13 bases between them. The CDR3 bases are TGTGCCACCAGCAGAGTGACGGCAGCGGGTCAGCCCCAGCATTTT. Amino acid sequence: CATSRVTAAGQPQHF. The full variable domain, completed using reference TRBV15 and TRBJ1-5, is DAMVIQNPRYQVTQFGKPVTLSCSQTLNHNVMYWYQQKSSQAPKLLFHYYDKDFNNEADTPDNFQSRRPNTSFCFLDIRSPGLGDTAMYLCATSRVTAAGQPQHFGDGTRLSIL.

The V and J genes are TRBV6-1 and TRBJ1-6, with 7 bases identical to TRBD1. The CDR3 sequence is 14 residues long. CDR1 is MNHNS, CDR2 SASEGT, per germline. The V segment lost 3 bases and the J segment 8 bases; nucleotides outside the gene matches: 4. CDR3 protein: CASSDDRDYSPLHF. As DNA, the CDR3 is TGTGCCAGCAGTGATGACAGGGATTATTCACCCCTCCACTTT.

The chain is built from TRBV19 and TRBJ1-2, with 8 bases that match TRBD1. The germline CDR1 and CDR2 sequences are LNHDA and SQIVND (reference sequence). The CDR3 totals 14 residues. J lost 5 bases, V lost 4 bases, and 6 bases had no gene match. The CDR3 spells CASSRSGGQYGYTF. DNA of the CDR3: TGTGCCAGTAGTAGGTCAGGGGGCCAGTATGGCTACACCTTC.

This chain uses TRBV7-9 with TRBJ1-1, with 10 bases matching TRBD1. V was pared by 5 bases and J by 4 bases, with 13 bases of the junction left unmatched. The CDR3 contains 17 residues. CDR1 is SEHNR, CDR2 FQNEAQ, per germline (reference sequence). CDR3 sequence reads: CASSPAGTGVSGTEAFF. DNA of the CDR3: TGTGCCAGCAGCCCAGCCGGGACAGGGGTATCAGGCACTGAAGCTTTCTTT.

V usage is TRBV6-6 and J usage is TRBJ1-1, with TRBD1 matching over 7 bases. Germline loops: CDR1 MNHNY, CDR2 SVGAGI (reference sequence). This CDR3 spans 13 amino acids. V gave up 8 bases and J gave up 0 bases; unmatched junction bases: 3. CDR3 sequence reads: CASGQEVNTEAFF. The CDR3 DNA sequence: TGTGCCAGCGGACAGGAGGTGAACACTGAAGCTTTCTTT.

This sequence joins TRBV19 and TRBJ2-7; D might be TRBD1 (5 bases). V lost 5 bases, J lost 6 bases, and 17 bases lay in between. The CDR3 has 14 amino acids. CDR1 is LNHDA, CDR2 SQIVND, per germline (reference sequence). CDR3 protein: CASSPSPQGTEQYF. The CDR3 DNA reads as TGTGCCAGTAGTCCCTCCCCCCAGGGTACCGAGCAGTACTTC.